This TCR beta chain was sequenced during a study of T cells in localized non-small cell lung cancer. Notes on the study in general: Within adjacent lung there appeared a median approximately 59 of the top 100 tumor clones. Uninvolved adjacent lung showed peak T cell clonality, exceeding tumor.

The CDR3 contains 17 residues. As regards this clone: Its target is unknown.

Sequencing was performed with immunoSEQ multiplex PCR; in TCRdb, only in-frame clones are kept and a portion is missing. The data show tens of thousands of clones, with 80% to 95% seen just once and 10% to 15% held by the top ten. V is TRBV21-1 and J is TRBJ2-7; TRBD2, the table's D call, was not compared with the DNA. TRBV21-1 is a pseudogene. This TCR came from a female donor older than 55 with stage II lung adenocarcinoma. Sequencing was performed on peripheral blood mononuclear cells, taken before any cancer treatment. The CDR3 reads CASSFLTYGRESYEQYF. Written as DNA, the CDR3 is TGTGCCAGCAGCTTCCTGACTTACGGGAGGGAGTCCTACGAGCAGTACTTC.